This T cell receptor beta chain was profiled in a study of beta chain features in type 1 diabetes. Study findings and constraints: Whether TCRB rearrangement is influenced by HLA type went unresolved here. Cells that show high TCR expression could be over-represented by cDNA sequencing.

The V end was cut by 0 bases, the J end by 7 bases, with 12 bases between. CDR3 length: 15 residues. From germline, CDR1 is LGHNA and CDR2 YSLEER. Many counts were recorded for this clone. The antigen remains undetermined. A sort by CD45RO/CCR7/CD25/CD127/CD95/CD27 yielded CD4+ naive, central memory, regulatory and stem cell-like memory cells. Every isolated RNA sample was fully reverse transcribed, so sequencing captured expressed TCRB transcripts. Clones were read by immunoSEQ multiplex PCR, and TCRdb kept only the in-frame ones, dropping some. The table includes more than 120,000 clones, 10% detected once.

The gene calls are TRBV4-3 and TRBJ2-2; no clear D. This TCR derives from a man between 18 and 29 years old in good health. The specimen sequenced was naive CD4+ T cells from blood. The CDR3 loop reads CASSQDGGLDGELFF. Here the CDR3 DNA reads TGCGCCAGCAGCCAAGATGGCGGTCTAGACGGGGAGCTGTTTTTT.